This note documents a single T cell receptor beta chain sequence. This CDR3 is built from 15 residues. Germline CDR1 is SGHRS and CDR2 is YFSETQ. J was trimmed by 3 bases and V by 4 bases; bases with no gene match: 7. Sequenced by immunoSEQ multiplex PCR; TCRdb stores in-frame clones only, minus some. The sample has some 310,000 clones; roughly 88% are singletons. This entry is derived from a study of blood T cell repertoires in COVID-19. This TCR was sampled from a woman aged 30 to 39 with COVID-19, enrolled during active disease. The genes are TRBV5-1 and TRBJ2-7; 10 bases are a match to TRBD1. Sequenced material: peripheral blood. The CDR3 DNA follows: TGCGCCAGCAGCACGAGGGACAGGGGAGGCTACGAGCAGTACTTC. This codes for CASSTRDRGGYEQYF.